Each of the 25 T cell receptor beta chains below was sequenced from the same sample in a study of CD4 and CD8 cells across lung adenocarcinoma regions. TCRdb independently ran MiXCR on the PCR reads; one entry per CDR3 protein. This sample yields about 19,000 distinct CDR3 sequences, of which about half are seen a single time; around 23% belongs to the top ten. What was sequenced was CD8+ T cells from the center of a lung tumor. These receptors were collected from a female donor with lung adenocarcinoma. The CD4 and CD8 labels of this study may be unreliable.

This clonotype was detected only once. The chain joins TRBV12-3 or TRBV12-4 to TRBJ2-5; TRBD1 or TRBD2 may be the D gene (5 bases each). V lost 5 bases to trimming and J lost 4 bases, with 14 bases between them. CDR3 length: 14 amino acids. CDR3 loop: CASSILVGGETQYF. Here the CDR3 DNA reads TGTGCCAGCAGTATCCTTGTTGGGGGAGAGACCCAGTACTTC.

This chain uses TRBV6-1 with TRBJ2-2; D possibly matches TRBD1 or TRBD2 (5 bases each). TRBJ2-3 matches the DNA end more closely, so the J call is doubtful. This CDR3 region has 15 residues. Germline V CDR1 and CDR2: MNHNS, SASEGT. The CDR3 is CASKTGQASTGEQYF. The CDR3 nucleotides are TGTGCCAGCAAGACGGGGCAAGCGAGCACCGGGGAGCAGTATTTT.

This clonotype was counted at least ten times. The chain recombines TRBV9 with TRBJ2-3, with D perhaps matching TRBD1 or TRBD2 (6 bases each). There are 15 residues in the CDR3. V was shortened by 0 bases and J by 5 bases, with 13 bases between the two germline ends. Germline V gene lookup returns CDR1 SGDLS and CDR2 YYNGEE. The CDR3 coding sequence is TGTGCCAGCAGCGTAGAGGGGGGAGTAGTAGATACGCAGTATTTT. Translating gives CASSVEGGVVDTQYF.

The J gene is TRBJ2-3, the V gene TRBV6-1; D perhaps matches TRBD1 (5 bases). Germline V gene data show CDR1 as MNHNS and CDR2 as SASEGT. CDR3 length equals 12 residues. V gave up 2 bases and J gave up 5 bases, with 5 bases separating them. The CDR3 sequence is CASSERGDTQYF. The DNA for the CDR3 is TGTGCCAGCAGTGAAAGGGGAGATACGCAGTATTTT.

By frequency in the sample, this clonotype is medium-sized. J is TRBJ2-2 and V is TRBV6-1; perhaps TRBD1 as D (5 bases). Germline V gene lookup returns CDR1 MNHNS and CDR2 SASEGT. The CDR3 extends over 13 amino acids. V lost 9 bases to trimming and J lost 1 base, with 9 bases between them. The CDR3, as DNA: TGTGCCAGTCGGACAAGGAACACCGGGGAGCTGTTTTTT. This codes for CASRTRNTGELFF.

The chain joins TRBV7-3 to TRBJ1-1; weak D call: TRBD1 (6 bases). Germline CDR1 is SGHTA and CDR2 is FQGTGA. V was cut by 3 bases and J by 1 base, with 21 bases left in between. The CDR3 consists of 18 residues. CDR3 DNA sequence: TGTGCCAGCAGCTTCAAGGGGGGCGGGCTTCTTGAGAACACTGAAGCTTTCTTT. It codes for CASSFKGGGLLENTEAFF.

The genes are TRBV7-9 and TRBJ2-4, with D possibly being TRBD1 or TRBD2 (5 bases each). Germline V gene sequence: CDR1 SEHNR, CDR2 FQNEAQ (reference sequence). This CDR3 comprises 16 residues. Trimming took 5 bases from V and 13 from J, leaving 27 bases between them. The CDR3 is CASSGTGPGATNMQYF. The CDR3, as DNA: TGTGCCAGCAGCGGCACGGGGCCTGGGGCCACAAATATGCAGTACTTC.

The J gene is TRBJ2-2, the V gene TRBV7-2; TRBD1 agrees at 12 bases. The CDR3 totals 17 residues. V gave up 5 bases and J gave up 4 bases; unmatched junction bases: 8. The germline V gene has CDR1 SGHTA and CDR2 FQGNSA. In DNA form, the CDR3 reads TGTGCCAGCAGCACACAGGGACAGGGGGCCGGCACCGGGGAGCTGTTTTTT. This encodes CASSTQGQGAGTGELFF.

Points on this clonotype: The junction and the germline gene differ at one end; a read error may be behind it. The chain is built from TRBV6-1 and TRBJ2-3; no definite D call. Germline values: CDR1 MNHNS, CDR2 SASEGT. The CDR3 has 15 residues. This CDR3 reads CARGRLAVSTDAQYF. CDR3 DNA sequence: TGTGCCCGCGGACGACTGGCTGTGAGCACAGATGCGCAGTATTTT.

This clonotype was counted between two and nine times. V gene TRBV27 combines with J gene TRBJ2-1; D remains ambiguous. Trimming left V 4 bases short and J 7 bases short, with 11 bases between. This CDR3 is 13 amino acids long. Germline V CDR1 and CDR2: MNHEY, SMNVEV (reference sequence). CDR3 amino acids: CASSSTSRNEQFF. DNA for the CDR3: TGTGCCAGCAGTTCAACCTCAAGGAATGAGCAGTTCTTC.

V and J are TRBV24-1 and TRBJ2-5, with D maybe TRBD2 (7 bases). Trimming took 4 bases from V and 11 from J, leaving 28 bases between them. The germline CDR1 and CDR2 sequences are KGHDR and SFDVKD. This CDR3 is built from 17 residues. The CDR3: CATSEGCGGRGQDTQYF. Here the CDR3 DNA reads TGTGCCACCAGTGAGGGGTGCGGGGGCCGTGGCCAAGATACGCAGTACTTC.

The gene calls are TRBV3-1 and TRBJ2-1; 7 bases match TRBD1. The better agreement between TRBJ2-7 and the DNA end casts doubt on the J call. Per the germline V gene, CDR1 is LGHDT and CDR2 is YNNKEL (reference sequence). CDR3 size: 14 residues. Written as DNA, the CDR3 is TGTGCCAGCAGCCAATGGGACAGACCCTACGAGCAGTACTTC. Translation: CASSQWDRPYEQYF.

The V and J genes are TRBV6-1 and TRBJ2-3; TRBD2 matches 10 bases. The J call is doubtful: the DNA matches TRBJ2-7 better. Per germline, CDR1 MNHNS and CDR2 SASEGT. The CDR3 is 13 residues long. CDR3 residues: CASRTSGKDTQYF. CDR3 DNA sequence: TGTGCCAGCCGAACTAGCGGGAAAGATACGCAGTACTTC.

The chain employs TRBV4-1 and TRBJ1-2; D perhaps matches TRBD1 (6 bases). Germline values: CDR1 MGHRA, CDR2 YSYEKL. Trimming cost V 0 bases and J 3 bases, with 11 bases left between them. The CDR3 spans 15 residues. CDR3 bases: TGCGCCAGCAGCCAAGATCTAGACAGGCACTATGGCTACACCTTC. Encoded protein: CASSQDLDRHYGYTF.

For this clonotype: An end of the junction does not agree with germline; a read error may underlie this. The J gene is TRBJ2-4, the V gene TRBV20-1, with D uncertain. The CDR3 has 15 residues. Looked up from germline, CDR1 is DFQATT and CDR2 is SNEGSKA (reference sequence). For the CDR3, the DNA is TGCAGTGGTCCCGCCGGGCTGAGAGCCAAAGACATTCAGTACTTC. Protein sequence: CSGPAGLRAKDIQYF.

The chain joins TRBV6-1 to TRBJ2-2; TRBD2 matches at 8 bases. Matching the DNA end better, TRBJ2-3 makes the J call doubtful. This CDR3 has 15 residues. Per germline, CDR1 MNHNS and CDR2 SASEGT. The CDR3 loop reads CASKKTGGDTGAQYF. In nucleotides, the CDR3 is TGTGCCAGCAAAAAGACGGGGGGGGACACCGGGGCGCAGTATTTT.

On this clonotype: Mismatch with germline at one junction end may stem from a read error. The rearrangement links TRBV10-3 to TRBJ2-4, with 8 bases that match TRBD1. The germline CDR1 and CDR2 sequences are ENHRY and SYGVKD. The CDR3 has 14 residues. CDR3 sequence reads: CGVRGLSAINMQYF. In nucleotides, the CDR3 is TGTGGCGTCAGGGGGCTGTCAGCCATAAACATGCAGTACTTC.

This clonotype has more than one count but fewer than ten. The gene calls are TRBV27 and TRBJ2-5; D is tentatively TRBD1 or TRBD2 (5 bases each). V gave up 1 base and J gave up 3 bases, with 15 bases separating them. CDR1 is MNHEY, CDR2 SMNVEV, per germline (reference sequence). The CDR3 sequence is 16 residues long. The CDR3 loop reads CASSLYSSGGKETQYF. The CDR3 region has the DNA TGTGCCAGCAGTTTATATTCCAGTGGGGGTAAAGAGACCCAGTACTTC.

This clonotype was recorded a few times. The chain couples TRBV5-1 to TRBJ2-3; D is unresolved. Germline CDR1 SGHRS, CDR2 YFSETQ. The CDR3 extends over 14 amino acids. Between the trimmed V and J ends, which lost 4 bases and 0 bases, there was a span of 9 bases. The CDR3 sequence: CASSPQYSTDTQYF. CDR3 nucleotide sequence: TGCGCCAGCAGCCCCCAGTATAGCACAGATACGCAGTATTTT.

V and J are TRBV6-1 and TRBJ1-1; 10 nucleotides align to TRBD1. This CDR3 is 14 amino acids long. V lost 9 bases to trimming and J lost 2 bases; unmatched junction nucleotides: 6. Germline values: CDR1 MNHNS, CDR2 SASEGT. CDR3 coding DNA: TGTGCCAGTATGGACAGGGGGTTAAACACTGAAGCTTTCTTT. Its translation is CASMDRGLNTEAFF.

A few counts support this clonotype. The chain combines TRBV6-5 with TRBJ1-2, with D uncertain. Germline V gives CDR1 MNHEY, CDR2 SVGAGI. Trimming pared 2 bases from V and 0 bases from J, leaving 10 bases between. CDR3 size: 15 residues. The CDR3 DNA sequence: TGTGCCAGCAGTTACACACCCTCCTCTAACTATGGCTACACCTTC. It encodes CASSYTPSSNYGYTF.

Regarding this clonotype: Germline and junction disagree at one end, which may indicate a read error. V is TRBV6-1 and J is TRBJ2-3; possible D gene TRBD2, 6 bases. The germline gives CDR1 MNHNS, CDR2 SASEGT. This CDR3 is 15 amino acids long. The CDR3 region is CASTEGLGGENTQYF. Written as DNA, the CDR3 is TGTGCCAGCACAGAGGGGCTGGGAGGAGAAAATACTCAGTATTTT.

In this sample, this clonotype is medium-sized (0.01 to 0.1%). V gene TRBV10-1 combines with J gene TRBJ2-2; D gene unclear. Germline V gene lookup returns CDR1 WNHNN and CDR2 SYGVQD (reference sequence). V gave up 0 bases and J gave up 0 bases, with 8 bases separating them. CDR3 length: 16 residues. The DNA for the CDR3 is TGCGCCAGCAGTGAGTCGAAGAGACCGAACACCGGGGAGCTGTTTTTT. It specifies CASSESKRPNTGELFF.

This clonotype was counted ten times or more. V usage is TRBV6-2 or TRBV6-3 and J usage is TRBJ2-3, with TRBD2 matching 10 bases. J was trimmed by 0 bases and V by 6 bases; bases with no gene match: 9. Germline CDR1 MNHEY, CDR2 SVGEGT. This CDR3 comprises 17 residues. CDR3 nucleotide sequence: TGTGCCAGCAGCTCAGGGACTAGCGTAGTGAGCACAGATACGCAGTATTTT. Amino acids: CASSSGTSVVSTDTQYF.

This clonotype was observed a handful of times. J is TRBJ2-7 and V is TRBV27; D is perhaps TRBD1 or TRBD2 (5 bases each). Germline V lookup: CDR1 MNHEY, CDR2 SMNVEV (reference sequence). The germline V and J ends were trimmed by 5 bases and 7 bases, with 27 bases remaining between them. This CDR3 has 17 amino acids. The CDR3 coding sequence is TGTGCCAGCAGTCGTACGCCAGACAGCGGCCCCCTGCGGGAGCAGTACTTC. It is translated as CASSRTPDSGPLREQYF.